The clone carrying this TCR beta chain was observed many times. Its cognate antigen is unknown. The data were taken from a study of post-analysis software for immune sequencing data. Findings of the study overall: Five or six TRBV segments, including TRBV5-6, TRBV5-1 and TRBV20-1, were more frequent in patients than controls. Compared against controls, patients with multiple sclerosis displayed significantly lower normalized Chao1 diversity.

Presence of unique molecular identifiers characterized the TCR beta cDNA libraries. From the PCR reads, TCRdb called clonotypes with MiXCR, one entry per CDR3 protein. The table records over 150,000 distinct CDR3 sequences, about 32% of them present only once. Germline V CDR1 and CDR2: SEHNR, FQNEAQ (reference sequence). The CDR3 has 18 residues. With V trimmed by 4 bases and J by 0 bases, 11 bases remained unmatched. The sequence was obtained from a girl between 10 and 17 years old with multiple sclerosis. The chain combines TRBV7-9 with TRBJ2-4; the match to TRBD1 covers 8 bases. What was sequenced was blood. The CDR3 DNA follows: TGTGCCAGCAGCTGGGGCACAGGGGGGTCCGTAGCCAAAAACATTCAGTACTTC. This gives the protein CASSWGTGGSVAKNIQYF. The complete variable domain, with remaining parts taken from reference TRBV7-9 and TRBJ2-4, reads DTGVSQNPRHKITKRGQNVTFRCDPISEHNRLYWYRQTLGQGPEFLTYFQNEAQLEKSRLLSDRFSAERPKGSFSTLEIQRTEQGDSAMYLCASSWGTGGSVAKNIQYFGAGTRLSVL.